This TCR beta chain was retrieved from a study of beta chain features in type 1 diabetes. A heparinised blood draw that averaged about 116 mL was obtained once from each donor. The purity of all sorted populations exceeded 95%. General study results and limits: Here, the possible influence of HLA type (on TCRB rearrangement) remained unresolved.

Every bit of the isolated RNA underwent reverse transcription, so sequencing read expressed TCRB transcripts. Repertoires were generated with immunoSEQ multiplex PCR, while TCRdb's copy carries only in-frame clones and drops some. In the table there are about 330,000 clones, roughly 9.6% of which are singletons. There are 15 residues in the CDR3. The germline gives CDR1 KGHSH, CDR2 LQKENI. V was shortened by 1 base and J by 1 base, with 5 bases between the two germline ends. As for this clone: Its antigen is still unknown.

The specimen was naive CD4+ T cells from blood. The chain uses TRBV18 and TRBJ2-6; no definite D call. The receptor was isolated from a woman younger than 45 in good health. CDR3 protein: CASSPQESGANVLTF. DNA for the CDR3: TGTGCCAGCTCACCACAGGAGTCTGGGGCCAACGTCCTGACTTTC.